This T cell receptor (beta chain) was profiled in a study of shared clonotypes between healthy human individuals. Whole-study findings and limits: It was the non-shared clonotypes that had lower generation probabilities than clonotypes shared by all four donors. Shared clonotypes: about 4.6% naive CD4, roughly 4% naive CD8, 2% to 2.5% memory CD4, 0.4% memory CD8.

In the naive CD8 group, cells lacked CD45RO and were positively selected for CCR7, so terminally differentiated effector memory CD45RA+ cells were left out. About this clone itself: Its cognate antigen is unknown.

The assay was immunoSEQ multiplex PCR, and TCRdb's table has in-frame clones only and misses some. The table has about 2 million clones, about 94% seen once. Germline V lookup: CDR1 LGHNA, CDR2 YNFKEQ. V gave up 1 base and J gave up 4 bases; unmatched junction bases: 12. The CDR3 has 17 amino acids. The genes are TRBV4-2 and TRBJ1-1; 7 bases align to TRBD1. This clonotype was obtained from a man in his late teens or twenties in good health. The source material was naive CD8+ T cells sorted from blood. CDR3 nucleotide sequence: TGTGCCAGCAGCCAAGTAGGTTCAGGGACAGTTGGCACTGAAGCTTTCTTT. The encoded protein is CASSQVGSGTVGTEAFF.